The source of this T cell receptor beta chain is a study of CD8 T cells in Susac syndrome. TEMRA cells were FACS-enriched, with CD8+ and CD4+ T cells isolated negatively. Random hexamers were used to reverse transcribe an amount of about 0.45 to 1 ug RNA. TCRdb independently ran MiXCR on the immunoSEQ multiplex PCR reads; one entry per CDR3 protein. The sample carries about 130,000 distinct CDR3 sequences, around 94% recorded once. From germline, CDR1 is SGHTA and CDR2 FQGNSA. This CDR3 has 14 residues. Trimming pared 5 bases from V and 3 bases from J, leaving 13 bases between. The chain couples TRBV7-2 to TRBJ1-2, with no clear D. Sequenced sample: CD4+ T cells from PBMCs. This receptor was taken from a human donor in good health. The CDR3 coding sequence is TGTGCCAGCAGCCCCCAAAAGGGAGACTATGGCTACACCTTC. Its translation: CASSPQKGDYGYTF.